This T cell receptor (beta chain) was captured by sequencing in a study of T-cell memory formation after mild COVID-19. For the study at large: Among the donors, TCR clusters were largely specific to each donor.

The V end lost 3 bases, the J end lost 4 bases, and 10 bases lay between the germline ends. Per germline, CDR1 SSHAT and CDR2 FNYEAQ (reference sequence). The CDR3 totals 13 residues. TCRdb processed the 5' RACE reads anew with MiXCR; each CDR3 protein has one entry. The profile shows a few hundred thousand distinct CDR3 sequences, roughly 19% of them singletons. The chain employs TRBV7-7 and TRBJ2-7; D is ambiguous. The sample was PBMCs or a T cell subset sorted from them (not recorded which). The TCR was taken from a man between 18 and 35 years old who had mild COVID-19 (a few samples of this study predate the infection). Cell type and time point are not known. The CDR3 nucleotides read TGTGCCAGCAGCTTCGGTGACGATTACGAGCAGTACTTC. Its protein is CASSFGDDYEQYF.